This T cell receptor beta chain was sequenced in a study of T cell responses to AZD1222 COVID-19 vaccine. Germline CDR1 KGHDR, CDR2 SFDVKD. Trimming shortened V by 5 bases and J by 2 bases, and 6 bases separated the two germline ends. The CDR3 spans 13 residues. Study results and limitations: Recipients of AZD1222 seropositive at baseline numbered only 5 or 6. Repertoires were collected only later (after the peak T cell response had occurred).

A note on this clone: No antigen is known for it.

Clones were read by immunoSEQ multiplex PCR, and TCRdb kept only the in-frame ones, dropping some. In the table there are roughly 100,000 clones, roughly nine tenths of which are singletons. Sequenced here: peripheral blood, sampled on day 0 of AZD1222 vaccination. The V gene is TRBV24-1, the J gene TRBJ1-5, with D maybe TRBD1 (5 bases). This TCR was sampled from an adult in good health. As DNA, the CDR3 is TGTGCCACCAGTGCGGGGGGCAATCAGCCCCAGCATTTT. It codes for CATSAGGNQPQHF.